These 17 T cell receptor beta chains share one sample of origin, sequenced in a study of graft-versus-host responses after intestinal transplantation. No antigen has been identified for these receptors. Clones were sequenced by immunoSEQ multiplex PCR, and TCRdb holds only the in-frame ones, with some missing. The sample contains under 85,000 clones, 90% to 95% of which appear only once. The sequenced sample was unstimulated CD8+ T cells sorted from spleen or lymph node cells, obtained before intestinal transplant. All receptors come from a human donor who received an intestinal transplant.

The V and J genes are TRBV27 and TRBJ1-1; a weak D match, TRBD1 (5 bases). Trimming cost V 1 base and J 8 bases, with 14 bases left between them. The CDR3 runs to 14 residues. The germline CDR1 and CDR2 sequences are MNHEY and SMNVEV (reference sequence). The CDR3 DNA is TGTGCCAGCAGTTTATATGGGACTGTCCCCGAAGCTTTCTTT. It is translated as CASSLYGTVPEAFF.

CDR3 DNA: TGTGCCAGCTCACCACCGAAGGGGGCCGGGGAGACCCAGTACTTC. It encodes CASSPPKGAGETQYF. The chain recombines TRBV18 with TRBJ2-5; the match to TRBD1 covers 7 bases. The CDR3 runs to 15 residues. CDR1 KGHSH and CDR2 LQKENI come from the germline V gene. The V gene end was trimmed by 0 bases and the J gene end by 5 bases; junction bases not matched to a gene: 6.

V and J are TRBV4-1 and TRBJ2-7; 13 bases match TRBD2. The germline V gene encodes CDR1 MGHRA and CDR2 YSYEKL. Losses at the gene ends were 4 bases for V and 6 bases for J; bases not matched to a gene: 6. CDR3 size: 15 residues. The CDR3 coding sequence is TGCGCCAGCAGCCTCGGACTAGCGGGAGTCTTCGAGCAGTACTTC. It specifies CASSLGLAGVFEQYF.

The rearrangement uses TRBV7-9 and TRBJ2-3; 10 bases agree with TRBD2. The CDR3 is 16 residues long. CDR1 SEHNR and CDR2 FQNEAQ come from the germline V gene (reference sequence). The V gene end was trimmed by 5 bases and the J gene end by 2 bases; junction bases not matched to a gene: 7. The CDR3 spells CASSHLAGEFTDTQYF. The CDR3 coding sequence is TGTGCCAGCAGCCATCTAGCGGGAGAATTCACAGATACGCAGTATTTT.

The rearrangement joins TRBV5-1 to TRBJ2-7; 7 bases fit TRBD1. Germline V gene data show CDR1 as SGHRS and CDR2 as YFSETQ. J lost 3 bases, V lost 0 bases, and 3 bases had no gene match. The CDR3 covers 14 residues. The CDR3 sequence: CASSLVAGGYEQYF. In nucleotides, the CDR3 is TGCGCCAGCAGCTTGGTGGCAGGGGGCTACGAGCAGTACTTC.

The V call is TRBV4-1, the J call TRBJ2-3; 7 bases are shared with TRBD1. This CDR3 region has 17 residues. V shed 0 bases and J 5 bases; nucleotides not matched to a gene: 11. Germline V gene lookup returns CDR1 MGHRA and CDR2 YSYEKL. DNA for the CDR3: TGCGCCAGCAGCCAAGATGGCACAGGGGACCCTGGAGATACGCAGTATTTT. Encoded protein: CASSQDGTGDPGDTQYF.

This chain uses TRBV5-6 with TRBJ1-5; unclear D gene. This CDR3 has 15 amino acids. V dropped 0 bases and J dropped 4 bases, with 11 bases sitting between them. The germline V gene encodes CDR1 SGHDT and CDR2 YYEEEE. CDR3 residues: CASSLGEWGNQPQHF. CDR3 bases: TGTGCCAGCAGCTTGGGGGAGTGGGGAAATCAGCCCCAGCATTTT.

This clone was detected only once. The V and J genes are TRBV7-9 and TRBJ1-2, with D unresolved. The CDR3 is 15 amino acids. V lost 1 base and J 4 bases, leaving 13 bases between the germline ends. Germline V lookup: CDR1 SEHNR, CDR2 FQNEAQ (reference sequence). The CDR3 reads CASSLVLDVPYGYTF. In nucleotides, the CDR3 is TGTGCCAGCAGCTTAGTGCTCGATGTACCCTATGGCTACACCTTC. Drawing the rest from reference TRBV7-9 and TRBJ1-2, the complete variable domain is DTGVSQNPRHKITKRGQNVTFRCDPISEHNRLYWYRQTLGQGPEFLTYFQNEAQLEKSRLLSDRFSAERPKGSFSTLEIQRTEQGDSAMYLCASSLVLDVPYGYTFGSGTRLTVV.

For the CDR3, the DNA is TGTGCCAGCAGCGCGGCCTACGAGCAGTACTTC. Encoded protein: CASSAAYEQYF. The chain combines TRBV5-5 with TRBJ2-7; the D is unclear. V was pared by 4 bases and J by 2 bases, with 4 bases between. CDR3 size: 11 residues. CDR1 and CDR2 from the germline V gene are SGHKS and YYEKEE (reference sequence). The whole variable domain, filled in from reference TRBV5-5 and TRBJ2-7, reads DAGVTQSPTHLIKTRGQQVTLRCSPISGHKSVSWYQQVLGQGPQFIFQYYEKEERGRGNFPDRFSARQFPNYSSELNVNALLLGDSALYLCASSAAYEQYFGPGTRLTVT.

The rearrangement links TRBV28 to TRBJ1-1, with D perhaps TRBD1 (6 bases). Trimming took off 0 bases at V and 3 bases at J, with 14 bases between the two ends. This CDR3 contains 16 residues. The germline gives CDR1 MDHEN, CDR2 SYDVKM. The CDR3 nucleotides are TGTGCCAGCAGTTTATGGGGCAGGGGTAAGGACACTGAAGCTTTCTTT. It codes for CASSLWGRGKDTEAFF.

The CDR3 DNA reads as TGTGCCAGCAGTTACCGAGGATACAATGAGCAGTTCTTC. Its translation is CASSYRGYNEQFF. The chain combines TRBV27 with TRBJ2-1; D unresolved. Trimming shortened V by 4 bases and J by 4 bases, and 8 bases separated the two germline ends. The CDR3 spans 13 residues. Germline values: CDR1 MNHEY, CDR2 SMNVEV (reference sequence).

The chain combines TRBV28 with TRBJ2-1, with 8 nucleotides matching TRBD2. The trim removed 4 bases at V and 6 bases at J, leaving 5 bases unmatched. Germline V CDR1 and CDR2: MDHEN, SYDVKM. CDR3 size: 14 residues. The CDR3 nucleotides read TGTGCCAGCAGTTCTTGGACTAGCCTCAATGAGCAGTTCTTC. Translated: CASSSWTSLNEQFF. Together with reference TRBV28 and TRBJ2-1, the CDR3 gives the full variable domain: DVKVTQSSRYLVKRTGEKVFLECVQDMDHENMFWYRQDPGLGLRLIYFSYDVKMKEKGDIPEGYSVSREKKERFSLILESASTNQTSMYLCASSSWTSLNEQFFGPGTRLTVL.

This rearrangement joins TRBV7-2 to TRBJ2-4, with D possibly TRBD1 on 7 matching bases. The germline V and J ends were trimmed by 5 bases and 9 bases, with 14 bases remaining between them. Germline V gene data show CDR1 as SGHTA and CDR2 as FQGNSA. The CDR3 loop spans 13 amino acids. The CDR3 coding sequence is TGTGCCAGCAGCGACGTGCAGGGGGGCATTCAGTACTTC. This sequence encodes CASSDVQGGIQYF.

This chain uses TRBV9 with TRBJ2-1; 8 bases are shared with TRBD2. Germline loops: CDR1 SGDLS, CDR2 YYNGEE. The CDR3 is 16 residues long. Trimming at V came to 0 bases and at J to 6 bases, leaving 8 bases not matched to a gene. In DNA form, the CDR3 reads TGTGCCAGCAGCGTAGGGGCTAGCGGGTTGGGCAATGAGCAGTTCTTC. Residues: CASSVGASGLGNEQFF. Together with reference TRBV9 and TRBJ2-1, the CDR3 gives the full variable domain: DSGVTQTPKHLITATGQRVTLRCSPRSGDLSVYWYQQSLDQGLQFLIQYYNGEERAKGNILERFSAQQFPDLHSELNLSSLELGDSALYFCASSVGASGLGNEQFFGPGTRLTVL.

The chain uses TRBV5-1 and TRBJ2-1, with TRBD2 identical over 7 bases. The germline V gene encodes CDR1 SGHRS and CDR2 YFSETQ. V was pared by 0 bases and J by 7 bases, with 10 bases of the junction left unmatched. The CDR3 spans 16 residues. DNA of the CDR3: TGCGCCAGCAGCTTGGGGTATGCGGGAGCAACAAATGAGCAGTTCTTC. Its protein is CASSLGYAGATNEQFF.

The V gene is TRBV28, the J gene TRBJ2-1; 7 bases fit TRBD2. Germline V gives CDR1 MDHEN, CDR2 SYDVKM. The CDR3 length is 15 residues. J was trimmed by 9 bases and V by 4 bases; bases with no gene match: 12. The CDR3 here is CASSSLKRDFVEQFF. In DNA form, the CDR3 reads TGTGCCAGCAGTTCCTTAAAGCGGGATTTTGTTGAGCAGTTCTTC.

The chain couples TRBV27 to TRBJ2-7, with TRBD2 identical over 11 bases. Germline lookup yields CDR1 MNHEY and CDR2 SMNVEV (reference sequence). There are 14 residues in the CDR3. V shed 7 bases and J 5 bases; nucleotides not matched to a gene: 7. CDR3 DNA sequence: TGTGCCAGCACCGTAGCGGGAGGGGGGAACGAGCAGTACTTC. It codes for CASTVAGGGNEQYF.